The sequence of this TCR beta chain was determined in a study of T-cell reconstitution after alpha-beta-depleted transplantation in children. General study findings and limits: At around two months after transplant, the alpha-beta T cells were reportedly derived from several hundred expanded clones that came from non-depleted graft cells. The main origin of T-cell counts and diversity one year after transplant was newly produced T cells. Certain patients had high TCRbeta diversity at day 60, and it came from recipient T cells and thymic progenitors that survived.

The TCRbeta library was prepared with unique molecular identifiers. TCRdb independently ran MiXCR on the PCR reads; one entry per CDR3 protein. The profile covers a few hundred thousand distinct CDR3 sequences, with over 9% appearing a single time and about 8% taken by the ten largest. Per germline, CDR1 LNHNV and CDR2 YYDKDF (reference sequence). Trimming removed 2 bases from V and 5 bases from J; junction bases left unmatched: 9. The CDR3 has 17 residues. This clonotype occurred many times. Its antigen is not known. This TCR derives from a boy under two years old with acute myeloid leukemia, due to receive a stem cell transplant. The gene calls are TRBV15 and TRBJ2-5; 12 bases fit TRBD1. This specimen consisted of PBMCs, obtained before TCRalphabeta/CD19-depleted stem cell transplant. CDR3 amino acids: CATSRFRDRGLLETQYF. In DNA form, the CDR3 reads TGTGCCACCAGCAGATTCCGGGACAGGGGGCTGCTGGAGACCCAGTACTTC.